This T cell receptor beta chain is from a study of T-cell reconstitution after alpha-beta-depleted transplantation in children. This CDR3 has 17 residues. The ends were cut back, 2 bases at V and 2 bases at J, with 18 bases in the middle. Germline V lookup: CDR1 ENHRY, CDR2 SYGVKD. Findings and caveats of the study: About two months after transplant, alpha-beta T cells reportedly came from several hundred expanded graft clones.

This clonotype was counted between two and nine times. Its antigen is not identified. The TCRbeta library incorporated unique molecular identifiers. TCRdb recomputed calls from the PCR reads with MiXCR, one row per CDR3 protein. The table shows around 700,000 distinct CDR3 sequences, with around 13% occurring only once. Specimen: PBMCs, collected before TCRalphabeta/CD19-depleted stem cell transplant. The rearrangement links TRBV10-3 to TRBJ2-5; tentative D call: TRBD1 (6 bases). The TCR was taken from a girl aged 2-10 years with congenital amegakaryocytic thrombocytopenia, due to receive a stem cell transplant. The DNA for the CDR3 is TGTGCCATCAGTGAGCCGCGCCCCGGGACACTTCAAGAGACCCAGTACTTC. Encoded protein: CAISEPRPGTLQETQYF.